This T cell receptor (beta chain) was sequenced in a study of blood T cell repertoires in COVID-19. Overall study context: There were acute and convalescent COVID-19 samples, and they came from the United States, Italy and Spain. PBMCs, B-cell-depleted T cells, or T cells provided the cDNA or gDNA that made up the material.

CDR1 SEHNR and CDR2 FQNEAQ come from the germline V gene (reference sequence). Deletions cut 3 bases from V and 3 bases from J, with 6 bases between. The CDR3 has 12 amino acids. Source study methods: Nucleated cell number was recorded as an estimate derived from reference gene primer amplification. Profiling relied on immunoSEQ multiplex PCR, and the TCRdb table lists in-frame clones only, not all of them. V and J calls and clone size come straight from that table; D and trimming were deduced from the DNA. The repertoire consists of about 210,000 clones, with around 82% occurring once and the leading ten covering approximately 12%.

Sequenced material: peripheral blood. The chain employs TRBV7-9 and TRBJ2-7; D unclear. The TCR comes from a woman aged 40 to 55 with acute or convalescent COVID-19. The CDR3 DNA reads TGTGCCAGCAGCTTGGCTGTCTACGAGCAGTACTTC. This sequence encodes CASSLAVYEQYF.